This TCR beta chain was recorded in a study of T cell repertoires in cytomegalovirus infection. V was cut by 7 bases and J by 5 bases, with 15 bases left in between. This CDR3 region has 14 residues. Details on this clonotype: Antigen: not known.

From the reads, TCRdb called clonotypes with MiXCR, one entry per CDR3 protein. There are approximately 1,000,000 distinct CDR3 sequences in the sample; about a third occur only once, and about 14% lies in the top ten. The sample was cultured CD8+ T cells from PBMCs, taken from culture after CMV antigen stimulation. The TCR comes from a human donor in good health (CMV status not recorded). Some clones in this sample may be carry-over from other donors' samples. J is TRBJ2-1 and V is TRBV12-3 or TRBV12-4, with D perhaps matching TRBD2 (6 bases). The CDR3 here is CASTMTRIHNEQFF. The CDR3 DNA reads TGTGCCAGCACCATGACTAGGATCCACAATGAGCAGTTCTTC.